These 29 T cell receptor beta chains share one sample of origin, sequenced in a study of T cell repertoires and HLA-DP antigens. Only in-frame clones appear in the TCRdb table, and some are missing; sequencing was by immunoSEQ multiplex PCR. This sample has some 89,000 clones, with around nine tenths found just once. These TCRs' antigens remain unknown. The specimen was CD4+ T cells from PBMCs. These receptors came from a man aged 50-60 years in good health and CMV-seronegative.

A single count supports this clone. This CDR3 reads CASSLQGEAFF. Here the CDR3 DNA reads TGTGCCAGCAGCCTACAGGGGGAAGCTTTCTTT. The V call is TRBV6-5, the J call TRBJ1-1; TRBD1 matches 7 bases. V shed 6 bases and J 8 bases; nucleotides not matched to a gene: 3. Germline loops: CDR1 MNHEY, CDR2 SVGAGI. CDR3 length equals 11 residues.

The chain couples TRBV7-9 to TRBJ2-4; possible D gene TRBD1, 5 bases. Trimming stripped 5 bases from V and 0 bases from J, with 23 bases between. CDR3 length equals 19 residues. Germline CDR1 and CDR2: SEHNR and FQNEAQ (reference sequence). CDR3 sequence: CASSTTGVPRELAKNIQYF. The CDR3, as DNA: TGTGCCAGCAGCACAACAGGTGTACCGAGAGAGTTAGCCAAAAACATTCAGTACTTC.

V usage is TRBV10-2 and J usage is TRBJ1-1, with D unclear. This CDR3 has 14 amino acids. The germline V and J ends were trimmed by 4 bases and 4 bases, with 13 bases remaining between them. CDR1 is WSHSY, CDR2 SAAADI, per germline. DNA of the CDR3: TGCGCCAGCAGTGGGGGTGGGATTCGCACTGAAGCTTTCTTT. It codes for CASSGGGIRTEAFF.

This clone was detected only a few times. The junction and the germline gene differ at one end; a read error may be behind it. This chain links TRBV7-7 with TRBJ2-5, with D perhaps matching TRBD2 (5 bases). Germline CDR1 reads SSHAT; CDR2 reads FNYEAQ (reference sequence). The CDR3 has 13 residues. The CDR3 nucleotides read TGTGCTAGCAGCTTCCTAGCCCAAGAGACCCAGTACTTC. Translation gives CASSFLAQETQYF.

This clone was observed a single time. The V and J genes are TRBV30 and TRBJ2-7, with 9 bases matching TRBD1. J gave up 0 bases and V 3 bases, and 6 bases lay outside the gene matches. Germline assignment: CDR1 GTSNPN and CDR2 SVGIG (reference sequence). The CDR3 loop spans 15 amino acids. The CDR3 here is CAWSAGTGPSYEQYF. The CDR3, as DNA: TGTGCCTGGAGCGCCGGGACAGGGCCCTCCTACGAGCAGTACTTC.

In DNA, the CDR3 is TGTGCCACCAGCAGAGAAGCGCGGGGGAACACTGAAGCTTTCTTT. Amino acids: CATSREARGNTEAFF. The chain recombines TRBV15 with TRBJ1-1, with unresolved D. The CDR3 covers 15 residues. Germline loops: CDR1 LNHNV, CDR2 YYDKDF (reference sequence). V shed 0 bases and J shed 1 base, with 9 bases lying between them.

V gene TRBV5-4 combines with J gene TRBJ2-3; 8 bases line up with TRBD2. CDR3 size: 15 residues. The V segment lost 6 bases and the J segment 3 bases; nucleotides outside the gene matches: 9. Germline V gene lookup returns CDR1 SGHNT and CDR2 YYREEE (reference sequence). The CDR3 loop is CASNHGGAGTDTQYF. The CDR3 region has the DNA TGTGCCAGCAACCACGGGGGGGCTGGGACAGATACGCAGTATTTT.

This chain uses TRBV19 with TRBJ2-7; D is unresolved. The CDR3 has 11 amino acids. Trimming left V 5 bases short and J 4 bases short, with 6 bases between. Per the germline V gene, CDR1 is LNHDA and CDR2 is SQIVND (reference sequence). The CDR3 spells CASSLMYEQYF. CDR3 DNA sequence: TGTGCCAGTAGTTTAATGTACGAGCAGTACTTC.

This chain joins TRBV2 and TRBJ1-2; TRBD1 matches at 7 bases. The CDR3 has 14 amino acids. Germline V gives CDR1 SNHLY, CDR2 FYNNEI. After removal of 3 bases from V and 5 bases from J, the junction contained 6 bases not matched to a gene. CDR3 bases: TGTGCCAGCAGTGACTCGACAGGGAGGTATGGCTACACCTTC. Protein sequence: CASSDSTGRYGYTF.

The rearrangement links TRBV18 to TRBJ1-2; D gene ambiguous. The V gene lost 0 bases and the J gene lost 9 bases, with 14 bases spanning the gap. CDR3 length: 14 residues. Per the germline V gene, CDR1 is KGHSH and CDR2 is LQKENI. The CDR3 bases are TGTGCCAGCTCACCACCGCCCAGCTCGAGAAGCTACACCTTC. It yields the protein CASSPPPSSRSYTF.

The CDR3 region is CASTSGADTQYF. In DNA, the CDR3 is TGTGCCAGTACCTCGGGGGCAGATACGCAGTATTTT. The rearrangement links TRBV19 to TRBJ2-3, with a possible D match to TRBD2 (6 bases). Germline-derived CDR1 and CDR2 are LNHDA and SQIVND (reference sequence). Between the trimmed V and J ends, which lost 7 bases and 4 bases, there was a span of 9 bases. The CDR3 extends over 12 amino acids.

The chain recombines TRBV5-1 with TRBJ1-3, with 11 bases identical to TRBD1. CDR1 is SGHRS, CDR2 YFSETQ, per germline. The CDR3 loop spans 17 amino acids. The junction had 8 bases not matched to a gene; V was cut back by 3 bases and J by 3 bases. In nucleotides, the CDR3 is TGCGCCAGCAGCTCGGACAGGGGGCGATTACTTGGAAACACCATATATTTT. Encoded protein: CASSSDRGRLLGNTIYF.

J is TRBJ1-2 and V is TRBV4-1; TRBD1 aligns across 7 bases. The length of the CDR3 is 16 residues. V gave up 7 bases and J gave up 2 bases; unmatched junction bases: 13. Germline values: CDR1 MGHRA, CDR2 YSYEKL. CDR3 nucleotide sequence: TGCGCCAGCACCCCTAGGAGGGGACAGATAAACTATGGCTACACCTTC. Translating gives CASTPRRGQINYGYTF.

This clone was seen a handful of times. J is TRBJ1-2 and V is TRBV5-5; D may be TRBD1 (6 bases). V lost 0 bases and J 1 base, leaving 10 bases between the germline ends. This CDR3 comprises 15 residues. The germline V gene has CDR1 SGHKS and CDR2 YYEKEE (reference sequence). The CDR3 spells CASSLAGHHNYGYTF. The CDR3, as DNA: TGTGCCAGCAGCTTGGCGGGACACCATAACTATGGCTACACCTTC.

Comment on this clone: Other DNA sequences in the sample encode the same CDR3. The CDR3 sequence: CASSLKETQYF. Written as DNA, the CDR3 is TGTGCCAGCAGCTTAAAAGAGACCCAGTACTTC. This chain connects TRBV7-2 to TRBJ2-5; D unresolved. The germline V gene has CDR1 SGHTA and CDR2 FQGNSA. CDR3 length: 11 amino acids. Trimming cost V 2 bases and J 3 bases, with 1 base left between them. The full variable domain, its missing parts supplied by reference TRBV7-2 and TRBJ2-5, is GAGVSQSPSNKVTEKGKDVELRCDPISGHTALYWYRQSLGQGLEFLIYFQGNSAPDKSGLPSDRFSAERTGGSVSTLTIQRTQQEDSAVYLCASSLKETQYFGPGTRLLVL.

The CDR3 reads CASSLVGHGRASTDTQYF. Written as DNA, the CDR3 is TGTGCCAGCAGCTTAGTGGGTCACGGGCGGGCTAGCACAGATACGCAGTATTTT. V usage is TRBV11-3 and J usage is TRBJ2-3; D perhaps matches TRBD2 (5 bases). The CDR3 consists of 18 residues. Per germline, CDR1 SGHNT and CDR2 YENEEA. Trimming took 1 base from V and 0 from J, leaving 17 bases between them. Based on the CDR3 plus reference TRBV11-3 and TRBJ2-3, the full variable domain is EAGVVQSPRYKIIEKKQPVAFWCNPISGHNTLYWYLQNLGQGPELLIRYENEEAVDDSQLPKDRFSAERLKGVDSTLKIQPAELGDSAVYLCASSLVGHGRASTDTQYFGPGTRLTVL.

CDR3 sequence: CASRLTGDPHNEQFF. The CDR3 bases are TGTGCCAGCAGACTTACAGGGGACCCTCACAATGAGCAGTTCTTC. The rearrangement uses TRBV27 and TRBJ2-1; 7 bases are a match to TRBD1. Trimming removed 6 bases from V and 5 bases from J; junction bases left unmatched: 10. CDR3 length: 15 residues. Germline CDR1 and CDR2: MNHEY and SMNVEV (reference sequence).

V usage is TRBV2 and J usage is TRBJ1-5; D is ambiguous. Germline V gene lookup returns CDR1 SNHLY and CDR2 FYNNEI. The V end lost 3 bases, the J end lost 2 bases, and 8 bases lay between the germline ends. The CDR3 extends over 14 amino acids. The CDR3 sequence: CASSEGPGNQPQHF. In nucleotides, the CDR3 is TGTGCCAGCAGTGAGGGTCCTGGCAATCAGCCCCAGCATTTT.

The CDR3 spells CASSSLASGPYEQYF. DNA of the CDR3: TGTGCCAGCAGCTCCCTAGCTAGCGGACCCTACGAGCAGTACTTC. The chain has TRBV7-2 and TRBJ2-7; TRBD2 agrees at 7 bases. Germline values: CDR1 SGHTA, CDR2 FQGNSA. V lost 4 bases to trimming and J lost 2 bases; unmatched junction nucleotides: 8. The CDR3 covers 15 residues.

Comment on this clone: Sequence at one end of the junction differs from germline and may be a read error. V and J are TRBV20-1 and TRBJ1-1; possible D gene TRBD1, 6 bases. This CDR3 is 11 amino acids long. Germline-derived CDR1 and CDR2 are DFQATT and SNEGSKA (reference sequence). CDR3 sequence (DNA): TGCAGTGCTAGAGACGACCCGGGGGCTGGTTTT. Its protein product is CSARDDPGAGF.

This clone was seen a handful of times. The chain combines TRBV28 with TRBJ2-3, with D hard to call. The germline V gene has CDR1 MDHEN and CDR2 SYDVKM. V was trimmed by 5 bases and J by 2 bases, leaving 14 bases between them. The CDR3 runs to 15 residues. The CDR3 sequence is CASSGFSGPTDTQYF. CDR3 sequence (DNA): TGTGCCAGCAGTGGCTTTTCCGGGCCCACAGATACGCAGTATTTT.

V gene TRBV5-1 combines with J gene TRBJ1-4; D unclear. The V gene lost 6 bases and the J gene lost 0 bases, with 9 bases spanning the gap. The CDR3 length is 14 residues. The germline V gene encodes CDR1 SGHRS and CDR2 YFSETQ. The CDR3: CASKDGTTNEKLFF. The CDR3 DNA sequence: TGCGCCAGCAAGGACGGAACAACTAATGAAAAACTGTTTTTT.

This clone was seen a few times. This rearrangement joins TRBV7-6 to TRBJ1-4; the D gene is possibly TRBD1 (5 bases). Germline CDR1 reads SGHVS; CDR2 reads FNYEAQ. The V and J ends lost 2 bases and 8 bases respectively, with 9 bases between them. This CDR3 has 13 residues. The CDR3 loop is CASSLTGGEKLFF. In nucleotides, the CDR3 is TGTGCCAGCAGCTTAACGGGGGGGGAAAAACTGTTTTTT.

The chain has TRBV6-6 and TRBJ2-5; 10 bases map to TRBD2. The CDR3 length is 16 residues. Germline trimming cut 3 bases from V and 3 bases from J; bases unmatched to any gene: 7. CDR1 is MNHNY, CDR2 SVGAGI, per germline (reference sequence). CDR3 sequence reads: CASSYPERGGKETQYF. As DNA, the CDR3 is TGTGCCAGCAGTTATCCCGAGCGGGGGGGCAAAGAGACCCAGTACTTC.

The chain is built from TRBV4-1 and TRBJ1-3; TRBD1 matches 7 bases. J gave up 0 bases and V 0 bases, and 11 bases lay outside the gene matches. Germline V gives CDR1 MGHRA, CDR2 YSYEKL. The CDR3 sequence is 19 residues long. The DNA of the CDR3 is TGCGCCAGCAGCCAAGATCGTTCACGGACAGGACCCTCTGGAAACACCATATATTTT. It yields the protein CASSQDRSRTGPSGNTIYF.

This chain connects TRBV6-5 to TRBJ2-7; no definite D call. V was trimmed by 2 bases and J by 4 bases, leaving 12 bases between them. The CDR3 loop spans 14 amino acids. CDR1 MNHEY and CDR2 SVGAGI come from the germline V gene. The CDR3 nucleotides are TGTGCCAGCAGTTACGGGGTCCGAAGTTACGAGCAGTACTTC. Protein sequence: CASSYGVRSYEQYF.

The rearrangement links TRBV7-2 to TRBJ2-2; no clear D gene. Germline-derived CDR1 and CDR2 are SGHTA and FQGNSA. CDR3 length: 14 amino acids. The V and J ends lost 1 base and 3 bases respectively, with 6 bases between them. Written as DNA, the CDR3 is TGTGCCAGCAGCTTAGAGACGGACACCGGGGAGCTGTTTTTT. It translates to CASSLETDTGELFF.

The rearrangement links TRBV2 to TRBJ2-5; 16 nucleotides match TRBD2. Germline trimming cut 7 bases from V and 4 bases from J; bases unmatched to any gene: 9. The CDR3 is 17 residues long. The germline V gene encodes CDR1 SNHLY and CDR2 FYNNEI. In nucleotides, the CDR3 is TGTGCCAGCAACCCGGGACTAGCGGGGGGGATTGGAGAGACCCAGTACTTC. Protein: CASNPGLAGGIGETQYF.

V and J are TRBV28 and TRBJ2-7; unclear D gene. V was pared by 6 bases and J by 3 bases, with 9 bases between. CDR1 MDHEN and CDR2 SYDVKM come from the germline V gene. The CDR3 has 12 residues. As DNA, the CDR3 is TGTGCCAGCAGGCTAGAGCACTACGAGCAGTACTTC. This gives the protein CASRLEHYEQYF.